This T cell receptor (beta chain) was observed in a study of blood T cell repertoires in COVID-19. At the level of the study: Samples representing acute and convalescent COVID-19 were sourced from the United States, Italy and Spain. Nucleic acid was either cDNA or gDNA, and it came from T cells, B-cell-depleted T cells, or PBMCs.

In the original workflow: Amplification with reference gene primers provided the estimates of nucleated cell counts. Profiling relied on immunoSEQ multiplex PCR, and the TCRdb table lists in-frame clones only, not all of them. The V and J calls and the clone size are those of that table, but D and trimming were determined from the DNA. This table has a few hundred thousand clones, over 75% appearing once. The V and J ends lost 4 bases and 0 bases respectively, with 4 bases between them. Germline V gene sequence: CDR1 SGDLS, CDR2 YYNGEE. This CDR3 region has 12 residues. The receptor comes from a human donor in a cohort sampled during active COVID-19. The sequencing sample was made of peripheral blood. The chain recombines TRBV9 with TRBJ1-1; D is undetermined. This CDR3 reads CASSSMNTEAFF. CDR3 DNA sequence: TGTGCCAGCAGCTCTATGAACACTGAAGCTTTCTTT.